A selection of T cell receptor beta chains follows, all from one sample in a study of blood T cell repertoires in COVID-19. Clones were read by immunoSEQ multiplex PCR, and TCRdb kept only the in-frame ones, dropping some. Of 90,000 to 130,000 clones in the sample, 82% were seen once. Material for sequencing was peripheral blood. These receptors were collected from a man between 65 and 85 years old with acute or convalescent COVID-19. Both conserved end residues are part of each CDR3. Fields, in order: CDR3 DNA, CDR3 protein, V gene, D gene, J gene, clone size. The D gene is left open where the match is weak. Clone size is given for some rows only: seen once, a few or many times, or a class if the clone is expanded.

DNA: TGCGCCAGCAGACCTGGACAGGGAGACTCACCCCTCCACTTT; CDR3: CASRPGQGDSPLHF; V: TRBV5-1; D: TRBD1; J: TRBJ1-6; size: NA
DNA: TGCAGCGTTGCTATTCATGCCGGGACAGTTGACTACGAGCAGTACTTC; CDR3: CSVAIHAGTVDYEQYF; V: TRBV29-1; D: TRBD1; J: TRBJ2-7; size: NA
DNA: TGCGCCAGTACTAGCGGGGGGCACTACAATGAGCAGTTCTTC; CDR3: CASTSGGHYNEQFF; V: TRBV5-1; D: TRBD2; J: TRBJ2-1; size: few
DNA: TGTGCCAGCAGTTCGGGACAGCCGAACACTGAAGCTTTCTTT; CDR3: CASSSGQPNTEAFF; V: TRBV6-5; D: TRBD1; J: TRBJ1-1; size: NA
DNA: TGTGCCAGCATCTCCGGGAGGAGGACTAATGAAAAACTGTTTTTT; CDR3: CASISGRRTNEKLFF; V: TRBV7-9; D: NA; J: TRBJ1-4; size: NA
DNA: TGTGCCAGTAGTTCACAGGATAACGCCGGCTACGAGCAGTACTTC; CDR3: CASSSQDNAGYEQYF; V: TRBV19; D: NA; J: TRBJ2-7; size: NA
DNA: TGTGCCAGCAGTCCACCGGGACAGGGGTCGGGTGGCTACACCTTC; CDR3: CASSPPGQGSGGYTF; V: TRBV5-4; D: TRBD1; J: TRBJ1-2; size: NA
DNA: TGTGCCAGCAGTTTTGTCACCAGCGACTACACCTTC; CDR3: CASSFVTSDYTF; V: TRBV12-3/TRBV12-4; D: NA; J: TRBJ1-2; size: NA
DNA: TGCGCCAGCAGCTTATACATAACTAATGAAAAACTGTTTTTT; CDR3: CASSLYITNEKLFF; V: TRBV5-1; D: NA; J: TRBJ1-4; size: NA
DNA: TGTGCCAGCAGCTTAGAGCCGGGGGGACTAGCGGGAGTGAATGAGCAGTTCTTC; CDR3: CASSLEPGGLAGVNEQFF; V: TRBV7-6; D: TRBD2; J: TRBJ2-1; size: NA
DNA: TGTGCCAGCAGCTTACTACCGGGACTAGCGGGAGGTTTGGGGTTCTTC; CDR3: CASSLLPGLAGGLGFF; V: TRBV11-2; D: TRBD2; J: TRBJ2-1; size: few
DNA: TGCAGTGCTAGTGCGACAGGAGGCAATCAGCCCCAGCATTTT; CDR3: CSASATGGNQPQHF; V: TRBV20-1; D: NA; J: TRBJ1-5; size: NA
DNA: TGTGCCAGTACGACAGGGGATTCGCGGGAGACCCAGTACTTC; CDR3: CASTTGDSRETQYF; V: TRBV6-5; D: TRBD1; J: TRBJ2-5; size: NA
DNA: TGTGCCAGCAGCCCTCCGGGGGGTTACGAGCAGTACTTC; CDR3: CASSPPGGYEQYF; V: TRBV3-1/TRBV3-2; D: TRBD2; J: TRBJ2-7; size: NA
DNA: TGCGCCAGCAGCGCTACCGGGACAGGGGGCGAGCAGTTCTTC; CDR3: CASSATGTGGEQFF; V: TRBV5-1; D: TRBD1; J: TRBJ2-1; size: NA
DNA: TGCGCCAGCACCGGGACAGCATCCTACGAGCAGTACTTC; CDR3: CASTGTASYEQYF; V: TRBV10-2; D: TRBD1; J: TRBJ2-7; size: NA
DNA: TGCGCCAGCAGCCTTCAACCCGGGACAGGGCCAAATGGAAACACCATATATTTT; CDR3: CASSLQPGTGPNGNTIYF; V: TRBV5-1; D: TRBD1; J: TRBJ1-3; size: NA
DNA: TGTGCCAGCAGCCCCCGGGCGGGCCCCTACGAGCAGTACTTC; CDR3: CASSPRAGPYEQYF; V: TRBV6-1; D: NA; J: TRBJ2-7; size: NA
DNA: TGTGCCAGCAGCTTGCCAGGACAGGGAGGGTCCTATAATTCACCCCTCCACTTT; CDR3: CASSLPGQGGSYNSPLHF; V: TRBV5-4; D: TRBD1; J: TRBJ1-6; size: NA
DNA: TGTGCCAGCAGTGAAGGCAGGGCCAAGGGTCAGCCCCAGCATTTT; CDR3: CASSEGRAKGQPQHF; V: TRBV2; D: NA; J: TRBJ1-5; size: NA
DNA: TGTGCCAGCAGCCTAACAGGGGGCAGGGTGAACACTGAAGCTTTCTTT; CDR3: CASSLTGGRVNTEAFF; V: TRBV28; D: TRBD1; J: TRBJ1-1; size: NA
DNA: TGTGCCAGCACCTTAGCCCTAGCGAGCTACAATGAGCAGTTCTTC; CDR3: CASTLALASYNEQFF; V: TRBV11-2; D: NA; J: TRBJ2-1; size: NA
DNA: TGTGCCAGCAAGCATGAATACACAGATACGCAGTATTTT; CDR3: CASKHEYTDTQYF; V: TRBV6-5; D: NA; J: TRBJ2-3; size: NA
DNA: TGCGCCAGCAGCTTCTCGGCCAGGGGAGACACTGAAGCTTTCTTT; CDR3: CASSFSARGDTEAFF; V: TRBV5-1; D: NA; J: TRBJ1-1; size: NA
DNA: TGTGCCAGCGGACTGCCGGGACCCCCAAGGGGGACAGATACGCAGTATTTT; CDR3: CASGLPGPPRGTDTQYF; V: TRBV28; D: NA; J: TRBJ2-3; size: NA
DNA: TGTGCCAGCAGCTACACCTTGGCCTCCTACGAGCAGTACTTC; CDR3: CASSYTLASYEQYF; V: TRBV5-4; D: NA; J: TRBJ2-7; size: NA
DNA: TGTGCCAGCAGCCAAGAGATTGGAACGCGGGGTGGCTACACCTTC; CDR3: CASSQEIGTRGGYTF; V: TRBV3-1/TRBV3-2; D: NA; J: TRBJ1-2; size: NA
DNA: TGTGCCACCCTCCGGGACTCCGCTCAGCCCCAGCATTTT; CDR3: CATLRDSAQPQHF; V: TRBV28; D: NA; J: TRBJ1-5; size: NA
DNA: TGTGCCAGCAGCCGACGGGAGGGGCTAGCCAAAAACATTCAGTACTTC; CDR3: CASSRREGLAKNIQYF; V: TRBV3-1/TRBV3-2; D: TRBD2; J: TRBJ2-4; size: few
DNA: TGTGCCAGCTCACCTCCAGGGACAGGCCAAGAGACCCAGTACTTC; CDR3: CASSPPGTGQETQYF; V: TRBV18; D: TRBD1; J: TRBJ2-5; size: NA
DNA: TGCGCCAGCAGCCCCACAGGGGGGTCGGGCACCGGGGAGCTGTTTTTT; CDR3: CASSPTGGSGTGELFF; V: TRBV5-1; D: TRBD1; J: TRBJ2-2; size: NA
DNA: TGTGCCAGCAGCTCCCGGGACAGGGGGCCGGAGCGGCGGAACACTGAAGCTTTCTTT; CDR3: CASSSRDRGPERRNTEAFF; V: TRBV21-1; D: NA; J: TRBJ1-1; size: NA
DNA: TGTGCCAGCAGTCCGCGACTAGCGGGGCGAGAGACCCAGTACTTC; CDR3: CASSPRLAGRETQYF; V: TRBV28; D: TRBD2; J: TRBJ2-5; size: NA
DNA: TGTGCCAGCAGCCAAGGCCCACTTGAAGCTTTCTTT; CDR3: CASSQGPLEAFF; V: TRBV3-1/TRBV3-2; D: NA; J: TRBJ1-1; size: NA
DNA: TGTGCCAGTAGTGTACAGGGGGTTGTTCAGCCCCAGCATTTT; CDR3: CASSVQGVVQPQHF; V: TRBV19; D: TRBD1; J: TRBJ1-5; size: NA
DNA: TGCGCCAGCAGCCAGGAGTCGGGCGGGAGGGCGCAGTTCTTC; CDR3: CASSQESGGRAQFF; V: TRBV4-1; D: TRBD2; J: TRBJ2-1; size: NA
DNA: TGCAGTGCTAGTCTACACGGGGTGGGGGCCAACGTCCTGACTTTC; CDR3: CSASLHGVGANVLTF; V: TRBV20-1; D: NA; J: TRBJ2-6; size: NA
DNA: TGTGCTAGTGGTTCCTCCGGGGGATACAATGAGCAGTTCTTC; CDR3: CASGSSGGYNEQFF; V: TRBV12-5; D: NA; J: TRBJ2-1; size: NA
DNA: TGCGCCAGCGCGAGGGGAGGAAGCGAATCCGGGTCGGCCCAGCATTTT; CDR3: CASARGGSESGSAQHF; V: TRBV5-1; D: NA; J: TRBJ1-5; size: NA
DNA: TGTGCCAGCAGTTACTCTGGCGGGGGGACCTACGAGCAGTACTTC; CDR3: CASSYSGGGTYEQYF; V: TRBV6-2/TRBV6-3; D: TRBD2; J: TRBJ2-7; size: NA
DNA: TGTGCCAGCAGACAGACCTACGAGCAGTACTTC; CDR3: CASRQTYEQYF; V: TRBV2; D: NA; J: TRBJ2-7; size: once
DNA: TGTGCCTGGAGCCCGGACTTGAACACTGAAGCTTTCTTT; CDR3: CAWSPDLNTEAFF; V: TRBV30; D: NA; J: TRBJ1-1; size: NA
DNA: TGTGCCAGCAGTTCACAGGGGACCTATGGCTACACCTTC; CDR3: CASSSQGTYGYTF; V: TRBV12-3/TRBV12-4; D: TRBD1; J: TRBJ1-2; size: NA
DNA: TGTGCCAGCAGTTCGCAGGCGAGCTCCTATAATTCACCCCTCCACTTT; CDR3: CASSSQASSYNSPLHF; V: TRBV6-2/TRBV6-3; D: NA; J: TRBJ1-6; size: few
DNA: TGTGCCAGCAGGAGAGAAGGACAGAGCAATGAGCAGTTCTTC; CDR3: CASRREGQSNEQFF; V: TRBV2; D: NA; J: TRBJ2-1; size: NA
DNA: TGTGCCAGCAGTACCAACAGGGTCCGTAATCAGCCCCAGCATTTT; CDR3: CASSTNRVRNQPQHF; V: TRBV6-5; D: NA; J: TRBJ1-5; size: NA
DNA: TGTGCCACCGCTACTCCGCAGGGTTTCGAGCAGTACTTC; CDR3: CATATPQGFEQYF; V: TRBV24-1; D: NA; J: TRBJ2-7; size: few
DNA: TGCGCCAGCAGCTTGGGACAGAGGTTGAATGAGCAGTTCTTC; CDR3: CASSLGQRLNEQFF; V: TRBV5-1; D: NA; J: TRBJ2-1; size: NA
DNA: TGTGCCACCAGTGATTCGGACAGGGGCAGCAATCAGCCCCAGCATTTT; CDR3: CATSDSDRGSNQPQHF; V: TRBV24-1; D: TRBD1; J: TRBJ1-5; size: NA
DNA: TGTGCCAGCAGCTCAAATACCGGGACAGTCTACACTGAAGCTTTCTTT; CDR3: CASSSNTGTVYTEAFF; V: TRBV11-2; D: TRBD1; J: TRBJ1-1; size: NA
DNA: TGCGCCAGCAGGCAAGAGGGAATAGCTAACAGGGTAAACTCACCCCTCCACTTT; CDR3: CASRQEGIANRVNSPLHF; V: TRBV4-1; D: NA; J: TRBJ1-6; size: NA
DNA: TGTGCCAGCAGCTTACGAGAGCGGGGAGATACGCAGTATTTT; CDR3: CASSLRERGDTQYF; V: TRBV7-3; D: TRBD2; J: TRBJ2-3; size: few
DNA: TGTGCCAGCAGCCAAGATAACGGCGGAGGGTACGAGCAGTACTTC; CDR3: CASSQDNGGGYEQYF; V: TRBV3-1/TRBV3-2; D: NA; J: TRBJ2-7; size: NA
DNA: TGTGCCAGCATGCTAGGGGAACGGTCACCCCTCCACTTT; CDR3: CASMLGERSPLHF; V: TRBV6-5; D: NA; J: TRBJ1-6; size: NA
DNA: TGTGCCAGCAGCTGGGGGGGACAGGGAAAGGCTCGCTACACCTTC; CDR3: CASSWGGQGKARYTF; V: TRBV28; D: TRBD1; J: TRBJ1-2; size: NA